Shown below are 19 T cell receptor beta chains from a single sample sequenced in a study of blood T cell repertoires in COVID-19. The protocol was immunoSEQ multiplex PCR, while the TCRdb copy is restricted to in-frame clones and leaves out a portion. The sample consists of approximately 300,000 clones, 87% of them appearing once. Sequenced input: PBMCs or T cells enriched from blood (not recorded which). The origin of the receptors is a woman aged 30 to 39 who had recovered from COVID-19.

This chain connects TRBV3-1 (or the pseudogene TRBV3-2) to TRBJ2-3; 7 bases align to TRBD1. Germline loops: CDR1 LGHDT, CDR2 YNNKEL (reference sequence). CDR3 length equals 16 residues. After removal of 3 bases from V and 2 bases from J, the junction contained 8 bases not matched to a gene. CDR3 DNA: TGTGCCAGCAGCCACACGGACAGGAGAAACACAGATACGCAGTATTTT. This encodes CASSHTDRRNTDTQYF.

The V and J genes are TRBV5-1 and TRBJ2-3; TRBD2 matches 13 bases. Germline V gene data show CDR1 as SGHRS and CDR2 as YFSETQ. The length of the CDR3 is 16 residues. The J segment lost 4 bases and the V segment lost 0 bases, leaving 2 bases of the junction unmatched. The CDR3 region is CASSLAGTSGADTQYF. The DNA for the CDR3 is TGCGCCAGCAGCTTGGCCGGGACTAGCGGGGCAGATACGCAGTATTTT.

V is TRBV7-2 and J is TRBJ2-5, with TRBD2 matching over 8 bases. CDR3 length equals 13 residues. After removal of 5 bases from V and 5 bases from J, the junction contained 4 bases not matched to a gene. From germline, CDR1 is SGHTA and CDR2 FQGNSA. The CDR3 reads CASSPPGGETQYF. The CDR3 nucleotides are TGTGCCAGCAGCCCACCGGGGGGGGAGACCCAGTACTTC.

The chain has TRBV9 and TRBJ2-1; TRBD2 is a possible D gene (7 bases). There are 16 residues in the CDR3. Germline V lookup: CDR1 SGDLS, CDR2 YYNGEE. This CDR3 reads CPTRVGGRGGGNEQFF. CDR3 bases: TGTCCCACCCGCGTCGGGGGGCGCGGGGGCGGCAATGAGCAGTTCTTC.

This clone was found once. Additional DNA sequences in this sample encode the identical CDR3. V usage is TRBV2 and J usage is TRBJ2-2; 8 bases are a match to TRBD2. The germline V gene encodes CDR1 SNHLY and CDR2 FYNNEI. The CDR3 runs 15 residues. Unmatched junction bases numbered 4, after V lost 1 base and J lost 6 bases. CDR3 sequence: CASSEVAGGAGELFF. The CDR3 coding sequence is TGTGCCAGCAGTGAAGTGGCGGGGGGCGCCGGGGAGCTGTTTTTT.

About this clone: This same CDR3 is encoded by further DNA sequences in the sample. This chain connects TRBV6-5 to TRBJ1-5, with 7 nucleotides matching TRBD1. The CDR3 is 14 residues long. With V trimmed by 5 bases and J by 2 bases, 3 bases remained unmatched. Germline lookup yields CDR1 MNHEY and CDR2 SVGAGI. The CDR3 protein is CASSRTGGNQPQHF. CDR3 sequence (DNA): TGTGCCAGCAGTAGGACAGGAGGCAATCAGCCCCAGCATTTT.

The genes are TRBV4-3 and TRBJ2-7, with D tentatively TRBD2 (5 bases). V was pared by 0 bases and J by 3 bases, with 12 bases between. Per germline, CDR1 LGHNA and CDR2 YSLEER. This CDR3 is 15 amino acids long. CDR3 DNA sequence: TGCGCCAGCAGCCAAGATATTTTAGGGAGCTACGAGCAGTACTTC. Translation gives CASSQDILGSYEQYF.

V and J are TRBV30 and TRBJ1-2, with D perhaps matching TRBD1 (5 bases). This CDR3 has 14 amino acids. The V end lost 8 bases, the J end lost 7 bases, and 23 bases lay between the germline ends. Per germline, CDR1 GTSNPN and CDR2 SVGIG (reference sequence). This CDR3 is CAIDQGTRASGYTF. CDR3 nucleotide sequence: TGTGCCATAGACCAGGGTACCAGGGCTTCTGGCTACACCTTC. The full variable domain, completed using reference TRBV30 and TRBJ1-2, is SQTIHQWPATLVQPVGSPLSLECTVEGTSNPNLYWYRQAAGRGLQLLFYSVGIGQISSEVPQNLSASRPQDRQFILSSKKLLLSDSGFYLCAIDQGTRASGYTFGSGTRLTVV.

This clone was counted only a few times. In the same sample, other DNA sequences code for this CDR3. The gene calls are TRBV30 and TRBJ1-5, with D tentatively TRBD1 (5 bases). Germline V gives CDR1 GTSNPN, CDR2 SVGIG (reference sequence). V lost 0 bases and J lost 2, with 8 bases in between. CDR3 length equals 14 residues. The CDR3 loop is CAWSVRRGNQPQHF. CDR3 in DNA: TGTGCCTGGAGTGTACGCAGGGGCAATCAGCCCCAGCATTTT.

The chain uses TRBV7-8 and TRBJ1-5; TRBD1 is a possible D gene (5 bases). Per germline, CDR1 SGHVS and CDR2 FQNEAQ. Trimming took 1 base from V and 5 from J, leaving 9 bases between them. The CDR3 contains 14 residues. The CDR3 DNA is TGTGCCAGCAGCTTAGGGACATTGGATCAGCCCCAGCATTTT. The encoded protein is CASSLGTLDQPQHF.

With respect to this clone: One junction end disagrees with the germline gene, perhaps due to a read error. V usage is TRBV9 and J usage is TRBJ2-1; tentative D call: TRBD2 (7 bases). This CDR3 is built from 16 residues. CDR1 is SGDLS and CDR2 is YYNGEE in the germline V gene. The CDR3 DNA sequence: TGTGCCAGCTGCGTAGGGGGTAGGGGGGGAGGCAATGAGCAGTTCTTC. Translated, it gives CASCVGGRGGGNEQFF.

The rearrangement joins TRBV24-1 to TRBJ2-1; weak D call: TRBD2 (6 bases). Germline V lookup: CDR1 KGHDR, CDR2 SFDVKD. V was shortened by 10 bases and J by 7 bases, with 16 bases between the two germline ends. The CDR3 consists of 13 residues. CDR3 region: CATTAGWGNEQFF. DNA of the CDR3: TGTGCCACTACAGCGGGCTGGGGGAATGAGCAGTTCTTC.

This clone occurred once. CDR3: CAWSDPGPYEQYF. CDR3 DNA sequence: TGTGCCTGGAGTGACCCAGGTCCCTACGAGCAGTACTTC. The rearrangement links TRBV30 to TRBJ2-7; D remains unclear. This CDR3 contains 13 residues. Between the trimmed V and J ends, which lost 1 base and 2 bases, there was a span of 9 bases. CDR1 is GTSNPN, CDR2 SVGIG, per germline (reference sequence).

The chain uses TRBV9 and TRBJ2-1; D might be TRBD2 (5 bases). V was cut by 0 bases and J by 8 bases, with 21 bases left in between. This CDR3 has 17 amino acids. Germline CDR1 and CDR2: SGDLS and YYNGEE. The CDR3 sequence: CASSVGAPRTSSDEQFF. CDR3 DNA: TGTGCCAGCAGCGTAGGGGCCCCCCGTACTAGTAGCGATGAGCAGTTCTTC.

V gene TRBV19 combines with J gene TRBJ1-2; 7 bases agree with TRBD1. Germline V gives CDR1 LNHDA, CDR2 SQIVND (reference sequence). V gave up 7 bases and J gave up 8 bases; unmatched junction bases: 13. The CDR3 covers 14 residues. In nucleotides, the CDR3 is TGTGCCAGTAAAACCGACAGGGCAGCAAGAGGCTACACCTTC. This translates into CASKTDRAARGYTF.

Concerning this clone itself: One end of the junction varies from germline; a read error may be responsible. J is TRBJ2-3 and V is TRBV7-7; 11 nucleotides match TRBD2. The CDR3 has 16 amino acids. Germline V gives CDR1 SSHAT, CDR2 FNYEAQ (reference sequence). The CDR3 spells CASSSRAGLAADTQYF. Here the CDR3 DNA reads TGTGCTAGCAGCTCTAGGGCGGGACTAGCGGCAGATACGCAGTATTTT.

The J gene is TRBJ1-5, the V gene TRBV5-6, with 7 bases identical to TRBD1. The CDR3 covers 14 residues. CDR1 and CDR2 (germline): SGHDT, YYEEEE. Unmatched junction bases numbered 8, after V lost 4 bases and J lost 7 bases. In DNA form, the CDR3 reads TGTGCCAGCAGCCGACAGGGACTAGGCCAGCCCCAGCATTTT. Translating it yields CASSRQGLGQPQHF.

The chain employs TRBV7-6 and TRBJ2-1; TRBD2 matches at 7 bases. Trimming cost V 3 bases and J 8 bases; bases outside gene matches: 7. The germline V gene encodes CDR1 SGHVS and CDR2 FNYEAQ. This CDR3 has 14 residues. The CDR3 region has the DNA TGTGCCAGCAGCTTCCGGACTAGGGGTTATGAGCAGTTCTTC. Its translation: CASSFRTRGYEQFF.

This sequence joins TRBV20-1 and TRBJ2-7; D ambiguous. Per germline, CDR1 DFQATT and CDR2 SNEGSKA (reference sequence). V was cut by 3 bases and J by 2 bases, with 14 bases left in between. This CDR3 has 14 residues. The CDR3 nucleotides are TGCAGTGCTAGTGGGTCTCAGCGAGCCTACGAGCAGTACTTC. This sequence encodes CSASGSQRAYEQYF.